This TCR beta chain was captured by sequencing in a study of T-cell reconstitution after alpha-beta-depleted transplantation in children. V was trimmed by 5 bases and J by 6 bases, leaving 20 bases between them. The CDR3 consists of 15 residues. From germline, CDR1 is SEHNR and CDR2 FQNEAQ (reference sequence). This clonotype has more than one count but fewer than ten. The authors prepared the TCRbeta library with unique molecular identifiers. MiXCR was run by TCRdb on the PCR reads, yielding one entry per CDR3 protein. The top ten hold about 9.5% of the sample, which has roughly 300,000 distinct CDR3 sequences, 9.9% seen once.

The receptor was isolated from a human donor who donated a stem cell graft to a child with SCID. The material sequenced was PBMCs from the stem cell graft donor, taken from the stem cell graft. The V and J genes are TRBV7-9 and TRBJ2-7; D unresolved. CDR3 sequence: CASSPPTGTRVEQYF. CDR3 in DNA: TGTGCCAGCAGCCCCCCGACGGGTACAAGGGTCGAGCAGTACTTC.